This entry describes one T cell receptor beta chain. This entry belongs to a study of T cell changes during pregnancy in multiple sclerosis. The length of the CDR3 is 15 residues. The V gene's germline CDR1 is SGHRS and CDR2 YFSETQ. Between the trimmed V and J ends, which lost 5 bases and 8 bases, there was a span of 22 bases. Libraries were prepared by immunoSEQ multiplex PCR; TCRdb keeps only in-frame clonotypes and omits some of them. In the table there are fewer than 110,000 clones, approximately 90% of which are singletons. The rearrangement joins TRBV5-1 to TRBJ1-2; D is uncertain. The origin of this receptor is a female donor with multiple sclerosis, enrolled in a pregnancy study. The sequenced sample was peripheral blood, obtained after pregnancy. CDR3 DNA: TGCGCCAGCAGAACCGGTAGCTTGATTAGTGGGGGCTACACCTTC. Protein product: CASRTGSLISGGYTF.